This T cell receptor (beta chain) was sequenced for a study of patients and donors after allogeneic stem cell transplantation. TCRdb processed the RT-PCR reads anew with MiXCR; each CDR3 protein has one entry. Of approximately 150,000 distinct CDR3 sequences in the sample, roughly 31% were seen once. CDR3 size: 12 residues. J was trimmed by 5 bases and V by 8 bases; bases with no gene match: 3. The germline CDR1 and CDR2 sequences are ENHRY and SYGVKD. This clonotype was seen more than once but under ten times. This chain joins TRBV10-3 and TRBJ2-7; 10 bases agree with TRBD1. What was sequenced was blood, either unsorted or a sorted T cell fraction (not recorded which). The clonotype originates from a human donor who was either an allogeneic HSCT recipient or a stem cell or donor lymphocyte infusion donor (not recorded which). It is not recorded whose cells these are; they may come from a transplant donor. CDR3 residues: CAIGTGDHEQYF. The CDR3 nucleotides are TGTGCCATCGGGACAGGGGACCACGAGCAGTACTTC.